The source of this T cell receptor beta chain is a study of circulating and synovial CD4+ cells in juvenile arthritis. Findings of the study overall: Bulk blood CD4 samples held at least an order of magnitude more or fewer genomes than CPL. Circulating pathogenic-like lymphocytes shared a substantially higher fraction of CDR3 sequences with synovium than bulk blood. Traditional Vbeta family usage analysis missed the pathogenic-like versus bulk difference.

Samples derive from patients with active juvenile idiopathic arthritis. Clones were sequenced by immunoSEQ multiplex PCR, and TCRdb holds only the in-frame ones, with some missing. The repertoire holds more than 13,000 clones, with around four fifths as singletons. Points on this clone: Its cognate antigen is unknown.

The TCR sequence derives from a human patient with juvenile idiopathic arthritis. Some clones in this sample may be carry-over from other donors' samples. Sequences were obtained from CD4+ T cells from synovial fluid.

The chain's CDR3 is CASSSRVGGEGHEQFF. The CDR3 DNA reads TGTGCCAGCAGCTCGAGGGTAGGGGGAGAGGGGCATGAGCAGTTCTTC. The chain carries TRBV5-4 and TRBJ2-1; D might be TRBD1 (6 bases). Germline-derived CDR1 and CDR2 are SGHNT and YYREEE (reference sequence). The CDR3 has 16 residues. V was clipped by 3 bases and J by 8 bases, with 21 bases between them.